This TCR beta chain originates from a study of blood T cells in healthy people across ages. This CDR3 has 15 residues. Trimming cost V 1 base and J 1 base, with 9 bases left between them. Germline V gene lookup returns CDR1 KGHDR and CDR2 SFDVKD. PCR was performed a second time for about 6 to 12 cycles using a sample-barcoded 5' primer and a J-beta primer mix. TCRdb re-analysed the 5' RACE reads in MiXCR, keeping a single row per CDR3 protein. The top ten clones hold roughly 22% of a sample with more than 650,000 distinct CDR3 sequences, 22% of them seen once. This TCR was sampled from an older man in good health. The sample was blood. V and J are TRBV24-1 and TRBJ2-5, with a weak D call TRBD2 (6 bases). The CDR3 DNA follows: TGTGCCACCAGTGATTTCAGCGGGTTCCAAGAGACCCAGTACTTC. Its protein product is CATSDFSGFQETQYF.